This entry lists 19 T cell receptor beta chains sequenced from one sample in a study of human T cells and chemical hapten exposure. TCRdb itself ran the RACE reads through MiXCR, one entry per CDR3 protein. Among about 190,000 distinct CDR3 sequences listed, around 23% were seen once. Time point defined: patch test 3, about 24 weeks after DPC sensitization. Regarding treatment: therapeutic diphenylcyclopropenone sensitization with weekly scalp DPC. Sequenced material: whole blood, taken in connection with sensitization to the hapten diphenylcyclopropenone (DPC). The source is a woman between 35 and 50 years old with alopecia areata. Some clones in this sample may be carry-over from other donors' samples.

DNA of the CDR3: TGTGCCAGCAGTCCCTCTAGCGGGAGGGGCGAGACCCAGTACTTC. Translation gives CASSPSSGRGETQYF. The rearrangement joins TRBV12-3 or TRBV12-4 to TRBJ2-5, with 12 bases that match TRBD2. The CDR3 has 15 amino acids. J lost 5 bases, V lost 5 bases, and 6 bases had no gene match.

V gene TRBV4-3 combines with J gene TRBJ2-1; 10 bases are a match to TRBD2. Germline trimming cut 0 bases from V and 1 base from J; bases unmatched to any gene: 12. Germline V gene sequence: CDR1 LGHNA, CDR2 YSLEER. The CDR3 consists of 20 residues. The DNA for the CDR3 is TGCGCCAGCAGCCAAGATTCAATAGCGGGAGGATCTTGGTCCTACAATGAGCAGTTCTTC. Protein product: CASSQDSIAGGSWSYNEQFF.

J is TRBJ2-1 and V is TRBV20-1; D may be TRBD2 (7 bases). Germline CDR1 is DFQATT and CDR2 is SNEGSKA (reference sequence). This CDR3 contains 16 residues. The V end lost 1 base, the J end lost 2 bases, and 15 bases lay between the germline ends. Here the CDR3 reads CSARGWGLAAYNEQFF. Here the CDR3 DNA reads TGCAGTGCTAGAGGTTGGGGGCTAGCGGCCTACAATGAGCAGTTCTTC.

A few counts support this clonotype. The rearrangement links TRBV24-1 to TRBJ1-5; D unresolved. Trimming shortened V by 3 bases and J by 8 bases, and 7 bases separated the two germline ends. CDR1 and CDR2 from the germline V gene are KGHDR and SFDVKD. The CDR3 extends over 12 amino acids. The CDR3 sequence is CATSDPGKPQHF. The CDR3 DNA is TGTGCCACCAGTGATCCGGGTAAGCCCCAGCATTTT.

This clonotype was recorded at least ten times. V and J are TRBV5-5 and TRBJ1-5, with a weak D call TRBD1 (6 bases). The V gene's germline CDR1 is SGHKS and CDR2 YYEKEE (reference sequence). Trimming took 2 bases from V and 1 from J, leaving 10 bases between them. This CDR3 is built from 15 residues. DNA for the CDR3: TGTGCCAGCAGCTTACCGGGACAAAGCAATCAGCCCCAGCATTTT. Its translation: CASSLPGQSNQPQHF.

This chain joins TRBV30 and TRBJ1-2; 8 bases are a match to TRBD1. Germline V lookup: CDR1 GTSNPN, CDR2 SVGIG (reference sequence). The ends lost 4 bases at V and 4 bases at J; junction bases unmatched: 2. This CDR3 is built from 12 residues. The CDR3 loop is CAWTGGAYGYTF. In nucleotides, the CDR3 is TGTGCCTGGACAGGGGGCGCCTATGGCTACACCTTC.

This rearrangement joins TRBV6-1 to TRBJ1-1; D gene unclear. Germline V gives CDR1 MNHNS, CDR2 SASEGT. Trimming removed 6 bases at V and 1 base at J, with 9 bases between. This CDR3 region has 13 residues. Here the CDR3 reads CASRRQGNTEAFF. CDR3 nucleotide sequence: TGTGCCAGCAGGAGGCAAGGGAACACTGAAGCTTTCTTT.

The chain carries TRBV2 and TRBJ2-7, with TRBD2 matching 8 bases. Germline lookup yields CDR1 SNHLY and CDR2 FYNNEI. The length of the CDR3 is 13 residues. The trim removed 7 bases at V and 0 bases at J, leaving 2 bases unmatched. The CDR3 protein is CASMREASYEQYF. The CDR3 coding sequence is TGTGCCAGCATGCGGGAGGCCTCCTACGAGCAGTACTTC.

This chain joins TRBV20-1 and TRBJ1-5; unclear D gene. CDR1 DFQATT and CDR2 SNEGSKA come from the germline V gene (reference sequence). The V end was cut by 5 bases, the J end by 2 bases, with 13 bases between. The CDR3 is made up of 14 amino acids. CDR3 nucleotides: TGCAGTGCTGATGATGGGGTCGGCAATCAGCCCCAGCATTTT. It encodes CSADDGVGNQPQHF.

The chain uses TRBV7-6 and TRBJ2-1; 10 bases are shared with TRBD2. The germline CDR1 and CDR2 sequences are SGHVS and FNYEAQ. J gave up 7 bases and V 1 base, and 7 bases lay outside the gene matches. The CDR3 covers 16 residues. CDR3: CASSLVALAGRNEQFF. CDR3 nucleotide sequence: TGTGCCAGCAGCTTAGTAGCACTAGCGGGACGGAATGAGCAGTTCTTC.

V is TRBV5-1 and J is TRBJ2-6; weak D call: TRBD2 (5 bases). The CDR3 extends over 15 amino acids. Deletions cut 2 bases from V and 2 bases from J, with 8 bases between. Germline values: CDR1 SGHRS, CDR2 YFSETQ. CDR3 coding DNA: TGCGCCAGCAGCTTCATCGGGGCTGGGGCCAACGTCCTGACTTTC. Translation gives CASSFIGAGANVLTF.

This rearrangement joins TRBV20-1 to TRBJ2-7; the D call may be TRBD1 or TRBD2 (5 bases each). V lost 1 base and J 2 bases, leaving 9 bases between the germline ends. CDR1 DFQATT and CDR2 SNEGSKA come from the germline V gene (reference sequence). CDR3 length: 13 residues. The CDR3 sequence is CSARAGTTYEQYF. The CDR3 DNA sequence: TGCAGTGCTAGAGCCGGGACCACCTACGAGCAGTACTTC.

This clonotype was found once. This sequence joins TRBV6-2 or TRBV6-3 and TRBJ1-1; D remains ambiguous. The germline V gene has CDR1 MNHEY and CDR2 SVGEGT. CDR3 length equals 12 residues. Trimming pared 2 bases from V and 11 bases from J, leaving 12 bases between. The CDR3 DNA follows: TGTGCCAGCAGTTACGGCGCACTTGGCGCTTTCTTT. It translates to CASSYGALGAFF.

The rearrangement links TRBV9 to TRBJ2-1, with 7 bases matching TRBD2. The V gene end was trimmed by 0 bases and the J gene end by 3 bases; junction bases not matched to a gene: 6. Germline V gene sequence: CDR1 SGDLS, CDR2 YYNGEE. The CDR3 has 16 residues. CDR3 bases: TGTGCCAGCAGCGTAGCGGCGGGAGTCTTCTACAATGAGCAGTTCTTC. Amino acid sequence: CASSVAAGVFYNEQFF.

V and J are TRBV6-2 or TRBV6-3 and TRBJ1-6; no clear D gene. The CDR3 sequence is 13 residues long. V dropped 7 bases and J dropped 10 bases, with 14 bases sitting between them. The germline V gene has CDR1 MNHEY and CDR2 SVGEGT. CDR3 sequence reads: CASTMQGQSPLHF. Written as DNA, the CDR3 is TGTGCCAGCACCATGCAAGGGCAGTCACCCCTCCACTTT.

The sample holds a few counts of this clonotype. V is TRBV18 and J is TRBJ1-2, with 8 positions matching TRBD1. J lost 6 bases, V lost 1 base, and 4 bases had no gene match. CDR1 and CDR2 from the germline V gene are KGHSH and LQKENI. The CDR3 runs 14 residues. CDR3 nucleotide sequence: TGTGCCAGCTCACCACGGGCAGGGGGCGATGGCTACACCTTC. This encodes CASSPRAGGDGYTF.

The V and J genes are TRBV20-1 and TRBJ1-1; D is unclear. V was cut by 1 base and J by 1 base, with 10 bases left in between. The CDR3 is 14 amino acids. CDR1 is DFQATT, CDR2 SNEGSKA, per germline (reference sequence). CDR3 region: CSARGRTWNTEAFF. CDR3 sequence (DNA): TGCAGTGCTAGAGGGCGCACCTGGAACACTGAAGCTTTCTTT.

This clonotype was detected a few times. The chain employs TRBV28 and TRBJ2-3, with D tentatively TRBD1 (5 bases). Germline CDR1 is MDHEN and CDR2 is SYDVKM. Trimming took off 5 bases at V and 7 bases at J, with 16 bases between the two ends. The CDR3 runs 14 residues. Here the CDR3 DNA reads TGTGCCAGCAGTCTATATACAGGAGAACATACGCAGTATTTT. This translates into CASSLYTGEHTQYF.

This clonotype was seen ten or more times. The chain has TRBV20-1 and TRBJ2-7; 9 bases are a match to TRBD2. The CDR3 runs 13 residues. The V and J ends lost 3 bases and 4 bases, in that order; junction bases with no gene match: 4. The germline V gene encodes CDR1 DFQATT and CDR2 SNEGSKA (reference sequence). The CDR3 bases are TGCAGTGCTAGTCCGAGCGGGAGGTACGAGCAGTACTTC. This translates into CSASPSGRYEQYF.